Listed below are T cell receptor beta chains from one sample, sequenced in a study of cytomegalovirus exposure and HLA in healthy donors. Here immunoSEQ multiplex PCR was the method, and the copy in TCRdb shows in-frame clones only, minus some. The sample has roughly 180,000 clones, 76% seen once. The sample comprised PBMCs. The receptors shown here come from a female donor in good health and CMV-seronegative. The CDR3 runs from the conserved cysteine through the conserved F or W. Fields, in order: D gene, V gene, clone size, J gene, CDR3 protein, CDR3 DNA. The D gene is left open where the match is weak. Clone size, where shown, is once, few, many, or a class for clones that have expanded.

TRBD1	TRBV7-9	-	TRBJ1-4	CASSYGTGGEKLFF	TGTGCCAGCAGCTACGGGACAGGGGGGGAAAAACTGTTTTTT
TRBD1	TRBV7-2	once	TRBJ1-2	CASSSYRGDYGYTF	TGTGCCAGCAGCTCGTACAGGGGCGACTATGGCTACACCTTC
-	TRBV12-5	-	TRBJ1-1	CASGLNWALNTEAFF	TGTGCTAGTGGTTTAAACTGGGCTCTGAACACTGAAGCTTTCTTT
TRBD2	TRBV4-1	-	TRBJ2-7	CASSRTYQREGLGYEQYF	TGCGCCAGCAGCCGAACATACCAGCGGGAGGGCCTGGGGTACGAGCAGTACTTC
-	TRBV30	few	TRBJ1-2	CAWSGLTGGGYTF	TGTGCCTGGAGTGGGTTGACAGGTGGTGGCTACACCTTC
TRBD1	TRBV27	-	TRBJ2-7	CASSFPTGGEQYF	TGTGCCAGCAGTTTCCCGACAGGGGGTGAGCAGTACTTC
TRBD2	TRBV2	-	TRBJ2-1	CASSGWREGNEQFF	TGTGCCAGCAGCGGGTGGCGGGAGGGGAATGAGCAGTTCTTC
-	TRBV28	-	TRBJ2-3	CASKLLRTDTQYF	TGTGCCAGCAAGCTACTTCGTACGGATACGCAGTATTTT
-	TRBV6-1	-	TRBJ1-2	CASIEPGSYGYTF	TGTGCCAGCATCGAGCCGGGGTCCTATGGCTACACCTTC
-	TRBV7-8	-	TRBJ1-1	CASSSSYNTEAFF	TGTGCCAGCAGCTCTTCGTATAACACTGAAGCTTTCTTT
-	TRBV6-6	-	TRBJ2-7	CASSYMQGTYEQYF	TGTGCCAGCAGTTACATGCAGGGCACCTACGAGCAGTACTTC
-	TRBV20-1	-	TRBJ2-5	CSAESGEQYF	TGCAGTGCGGAGAGTGGAGAGCAGTACTTC
TRBD1	TRBV18	-	TRBJ1-4	CASRDSDNEKLFF	TGTGCCAGCCGGGACAGCGATAATGAAAAACTGTTTTTT
TRBD2	TRBV7-9	once	TRBJ2-7	CSSSLPPGRGFTYEQYF	TGTTCCAGCAGCTTACCCCCCGGGAGGGGTTTTACCTACGAGCAGTACTTC
-	TRBV9	few	TRBJ2-2	CASSPSSGYTGELFF	TGTGCCAGCAGCCCGTCCAGCGGCTACACCGGGGAGCTGTTTTTT
TRBD1	TRBV28	-	TRBJ1-1	CASIFDRGRAEAFF	TGTGCCAGCATCTTCGACAGGGGCAGGGCTGAAGCTTTCTTT
-	TRBV5-4	once	TRBJ1-6	CASSLLGEGEGNSPLHF	TGTGCCAGCAGCTTGCTTGGGGAAGGGGAGGGTAATTCACCCCTCCACTTT
-	TRBV10-1	once	TRBJ1-1	CASRPGQPNTEAFF	TGCGCCAGCAGACCCGGACAGCCAAACACTGAAGCTTTCTTT
-	TRBV6-5	-	TRBJ1-3	CASSYSRDIRTTIYF	TGTGCCAGCAGTTACTCCCGGGATATTCGGACCACCATATATTTT
TRBD1	TRBV9	once	TRBJ2-3	CASSLRGQGRVGGKQYF	TGTGCCAGCAGCCTCCGGGGACAGGGAAGGGTCGGCGGTAAGCAGTATTTT
-	TRBV4-2	-	TRBJ2-3	CASSLGGSTDTQYF	TGTGCCAGCAGCCTCGGCGGTTCCACAGATACGCAGTATTTT
-	TRBV7-2	-	TRBJ2-7	CASSLGPTAPYEQYF	TGTGCCAGCAGCTTAGGCCCGACAGCTCCCTACGAGCAGTACTTC
TRBD2	TRBV5-5	-	TRBJ2-1	CASSLRTSGDNEQFF	TGTGCCAGCAGCTTAAGGACTAGCGGGGACAATGAGCAGTTCTTC
-	TRBV27	-	TRBJ2-3	CASKSLNPTDTQYF	TGTGCCAGCAAGTCACTGAACCCCACAGATACGCAGTATTTT
-	TRBV4-2	-	TRBJ2-1	CASSQKGTLNEQFF	TGTGCCAGCAGCCAGAAGGGGACTCTCAATGAGCAGTTCTTC
-	TRBV30	-	TRBJ2-1	CAWTGGFYNEQFF	TGTGCCTGGACCGGAGGGTTTTACAATGAGCAGTTCTTC
TRBD2	TRBV4-2	once	TRBJ2-3	CASSQDLAGPLGTDTQYF	TGTGCCAGCAGCCAAGATCTAGCGGGGCCCCTAGGCACAGATACGCAGTATTTT
TRBD1	TRBV7-9	-	TRBJ2-7	CASSQSAGGFYEQYF	TGTGCCAGCAGCCAATCGGCAGGGGGTTTCTACGAGCAGTACTTC
TRBD1	TRBV7-8	-	TRBJ1-2	CASGTGQGYGYTF	TGTGCCAGTGGAACCGGACAGGGGTATGGCTACACCTTC
TRBD2	TRBV11-3	-	TRBJ2-1	CASSSGTSGSYEQFF	TGTGCCAGCAGCTCCGGGACTAGCGGGAGCTATGAGCAGTTCTTC
-	TRBV28	-	TRBJ1-5	CASSSGVRSNQPQHF	TGTGCCAGCTCCAGCGGGGTTCGGAGCAATCAGCCCCAGCATTTT
TRBD1	TRBV11-3	-	TRBJ2-2	CASTLETGHTGELFF	TGTGCCAGCACCTTAGAGACAGGGCACACCGGGGAGCTGTTTTTT
TRBD2	TRBV19	-	TRBJ2-1	CASSREVYNEQFF	TGTGCCAGTTCCCGGGAGGTTTACAATGAGCAGTTCTTC
TRBD2	TRBV10-3	-	TRBJ2-7	CAIMGGGATNSSYEQYF	TGTGCCATCATGGGCGGGGGAGCCACCAATAGCTCCTACGAGCAGTACTTC
-	TRBV4-3	-	TRBJ1-4	CASSQDPFGGANEKLFF	TGCGCCAGCAGCCAAGACCCCTTTGGGGGGGCTAATGAAAAACTGTTTTTT
-	TRBV21-1	-	TRBJ1-5	CASSKSKEQPQHF	TGTGCCAGCAGCAAAAGCAAGGAGCAGCCCCAGCATTTT
-	TRBV30	-	TRBJ1-1	CAWSREGTEAFF	TGTGCCTGGAGTCGGGAGGGCACTGAAGCTTTCTTT
-	TRBV9	-	TRBJ2-7	CASSPRTGWAYEQYF	TGTGCCAGCTCTCCCCGAACAGGGTGGGCCTACGAGCAGTACTTC
-	TRBV30	-	TRBJ1-1	CAWRPKIKTDEAFF	TGTGCCTGGAGACCTAAGATCAAAACAGATGAAGCTTTCTTT
TRBD2	TRBV7-3	-	TRBJ2-3	CASSLRLSGGGTDTQYF	TGTGCCAGCAGCTTAAGGCTTAGCGGGGGGGGCACAGATACGCAGTATTTT
-	TRBV28	-	TRBJ1-3	CASSRGQRGNTIYF	TGTGCCAGCAGTCGAGGACAGAGAGGAAACACCATATATTTT